The subject of this entry is one T cell receptor beta chain. The antigen it binds to is not known. Within one base of it there is no much larger clone, and no base qualities were kept. Participants in the prospective study were aged roughly 18 to 89 years, lived in 20 to 25 United States geographic areas, and enrolled through a virtual design. To assign participants to cohorts, the prospective study relied on clinical history that participants themselves reported in a screening survey and a study questionnaire. For ImmuneRACE Cohort 3, a participant was defined as recovered based on two consecutive negative NP/OP PCR tests, clearance by a healthcare professional, or resolution of symptoms. Each participant in the prospective study had whole blood, serum and a nasopharyngeal or oropharyngeal swab collected by mobile phlebotomists. Participants in the prospective study had the option to provide additional blood draws and questionnaires over a roughly 2-month period. Before DNA extraction, prospective study blood samples were shipped either frozen or at room temperature.

Ends trimmed: V by 0 bases, J by 7 bases; bases unmatched to a gene: 7. Sequences MGHRA (CDR1) and YSYEKL (CDR2) are obtained from the germline V gene. The CDR3 sequence holds 17 residues, the cysteine and phenylalanine included. Only the CDR3 DNA is retained, 51 bases long and in frame from the first base. The source of the sample is a study of blood T cell repertoires in COVID-19 (TCRdb year 2020). As for the study more broadly: Collaborator samples came from the United States, Italy and Spain and covered acute and convalescent phases of COVID-19. Deeply sampled blood TCRbeta repertoires from subjects exposed to, actively infected with, or recovered from COVID-19 were included in the dataset. The material from the prospective study consisted of cDNA or gDNA derived from T cells, B-cell-depleted T cells, or PBMCs. Samples came from the ongoing ImmuneRACE study (first 160 participants) plus 1,254 subjects from 6 global collaborators. Sample metadata almost always included a de-identified subject ID, COVID-19 status, age in years and sex. HLA class I and class II types, where available, came from metadata supplied by the sample provider rather than from assay-based typing. The repertoires were released in a freely available public database meant as a resource for research on the immune response to SARS-CoV-2. Beyond this particular receptor, the publication reports: Clinical and demographic metadata were provided uncurated, with the amount varying by source and participant.

TCRbeta CDR3 regions were amplified from genomic DNA by means of the immunoSEQ Assay, a bias-controlled multiplex PCR. From the authors' description of their analysis: The number of nucleated cells in each sample was estimated from the amplification of reference gene primers within the assay. Sequence reads were collapsed and filtered to measure the absolute abundance of every unique TCRbeta CDR3 rearrangement. For each sample, productive Simpson clonality was calculated by taking the square root of Simpson's diversity index across productive rearrangements. In its TCRdb copy, this immuneACCESS table keeps in-frame sequences only and misses some clones. Where compared with another copy, unresolved V genes explain less than half of these, and the others have no known cause. V and J calls and clone size are copied from that table; D and trimming were computed from the DNA. In this sample the table shows 250,000 to 300,000 clones, just under 90% of which occur a single time. Of the sample, roughly 1.9% falls within the top ten clones.

The TCR sequence derives from a woman aged 60-75 years who had recovered from COVID-19. Sequencing was performed on PBMCs or T cells enriched from blood (not recorded which). This sequence uses TRBV4-1 and TRBJ2-1, and TRBD2 matches 12 of the central bases. The CDR3 here reads CASSQDRWTSGKNEQFF. The DNA is as follows: TGCGCCAGCAGCCAAGATCGTTGGACTAGCGGGAAAAATGAGCAGTTCTTC.